Given below is one T cell receptor beta chain in context. What it binds is not known. This sample is part of a study of T cell responses to AZD1222 COVID-19 vaccine. Study outcomes and limitations: In a largely white British group with more females than males, clonal diversity was possibly underestimated. The study sampled repertoires only after the peak T cell response. Reports say nearly half of spike-specific TCRs go after unmutated variant regions. Compared with day 0, the breadth and depth of the Spike-specific TCR repertoire rose significantly after two doses of AZD1222.

The V gene's germline CDR1 is MNHEY and CDR2 SVGAGI. Trimming shortened V by 2 bases and J by 0 bases, and 5 bases separated the two germline ends. This CDR3 spans 14 amino acids. The table came from immunoSEQ multiplex PCR; TCRdb's copy has only in-frame clones and leaves some out. The sample consists of about 93,000 clones, just over 85% of them appearing once. Here the sequenced sample was peripheral blood, taken on day 0 of AZD1222 vaccination. The chain couples TRBV6-5 to TRBJ2-4; unclear D gene. The receptor comes from an adult in good health. DNA for the CDR3: TGTGCCAGCAGTTACGGCGCAGCCAAAAACATTCAGTACTTC. Protein product: CASSYGAAKNIQYF.